Presented here are 2 T cell receptor beta chains from one specimen sequenced in a study of vaccination and CD4 T cells after COVID-19. From the PCR reads, TCRdb called clonotypes with MiXCR, one entry per CDR3 protein. The repertoire holds about 24,000 distinct CDR3 sequences, with under 65% as singletons. Sample: CD4+ T cells from blood, taken before SARS-CoV-2 vaccination. Source of these receptors: a human donor who had recovered from COVID-19.

The rearrangement uses TRBV2 and TRBJ2-5, with 10 bases matching TRBD1. V gave up 9 bases and J gave up 5 bases; unmatched junction bases: 6. CDR1 is SNHLY and CDR2 is FYNNEI in the germline V gene. The CDR3 runs to 13 residues. Written as DNA, the CDR3 is TGTGCCAGTGGGACAGGGGCCGGGGAGACCCAGTACTTC. This translates into CASGTGAGETQYF.

The rearrangement links TRBV20-1 to TRBJ1-1, with 8 bases that match TRBD1. The CDR3 is 13 residues long. J lost 5 bases, V lost 4 bases, and 6 bases had no gene match. Germline CDR1 reads DFQATT; CDR2 reads SNEGSKA (reference sequence). CDR3 residues: CSAISGTGTEAFF. Here the CDR3 DNA reads TGCAGTGCTATTTCCGGGACAGGAACTGAAGCTTTCTTT.